A selection of T cell receptor beta chains follows, all from one sample in a study of Ad26.COV2.S vaccination and SARS-CoV-2 variants. This table comes from immunoSEQ multiplex PCR, and its TCRdb copy is limited to in-frame clones, with some not included. This table has fewer than 800,000 clones, 89% appearing once. Here the sequenced sample was peripheral blood, taken in a trial of Ad26.COV2.S vaccine versus placebo. All receptors come from a person aged 18-65 years who received the Ad26.COV2.S COVID-19 vaccine or a placebo. CDR3s include the opening cysteine and the closing phenylalanine or tryptophan. D genes are given only for firm matches. Clone size is stated in some rows and not others, as once, few, many or a class when expanded.

.	.	TRBV27	TRBJ2-3	CASSLADTQYF	TGTGCCAGCAGTTTAGCAGATACGCAGTATTTT
.	.	TRBV29-1	TRBJ1-1	CSVSFRRGKELTEAFF	TGCAGCGTCTCTTTTCGTAGGGGGAAAGAACTCACTGAAGCTTTCTTT
few	.	TRBV3-1/TRBV3-2	TRBJ1-6	CASSQENSVSSPLHF	TGTGCCAGCAGCCAAGAAAACAGCGTCTCCTCACCCCTCCACTTT
.	.	TRBV5-1	TRBJ2-5	CASRPGPSGETQYF	TGCGCCAGCAGACCGGGACCTTCGGGAGAGACCCAGTACTTC
.	.	TRBV3-1/TRBV3-2	TRBJ2-1	CASSQDWGTPYNEQFF	TGTGCCAGCAGCCAAGATTGGGGGACACCCTACAATGAGCAGTTCTTC
.	.	TRBV18	TRBJ2-3	CASSPPSVSTDTQYF	TGTGCCAGCTCACCACCATCCGTAAGCACAGATACGCAGTATTTT
.	TRBD1	TRBV5-6	TRBJ1-2	CASSGRDRGTYGYTF	TGTGCCAGCAGCGGACGGGACAGGGGAACCTATGGCTACACCTTC
.	.	TRBV7-9	TRBJ2-5	CASSLASHETQYF	TGTGCCAGCAGCTTAGCAAGCCATGAGACCCAGTACTTC
.	.	TRBV6-2/TRBV6-3	TRBJ2-7	CASSPPTRQGPYEQYF	TGTGCCAGCAGCCCTCCTACCCGGCAGGGCCCCTACGAGCAGTACTTC
.	.	TRBV27	TRBJ1-2	CASSLWAGPEYGYTF	TGTGCCAGCAGTTTATGGGCAGGACCCGAATATGGCTACACCTTC
.	.	TRBV27	TRBJ2-3	CASSFGPTDTQYF	TGTGCCAGCAGTTTTGGACCCACAGATACGCAGTATTTT
.	TRBD1	TRBV6-5	TRBJ2-7	CASSYLGQGSYEQYF	TGTGCCAGCAGTTACCTAGGACAGGGATCCTACGAGCAGTACTTC
.	.	TRBV10-3	TRBJ1-1	CAIKSGGVGWTEAFF	TGTGCCATCAAGTCGGGGGGCGTGGGGTGGACTGAAGCTTTCTTT
.	.	TRBV19	TRBJ1-5	CASSGAGGNQPQHF	TGTGCCAGTAGTGGGGCGGGCGGCAATCAGCCCCAGCATTTT
.	.	TRBV21-1	TRBJ2-5	CASSNRGKGGFQETQYF	TGTGCCAGCAGCAACCGGGGGAAGGGGGGATTCCAAGAGACCCAGTACTTC
.	TRBD1	TRBV5-4	TRBJ1-4	CASSSSRDRGYNEKLFF	TGTGCCAGCAGCTCGTCCCGGGACAGGGGATATAATGAAAAACTGTTTTTT
.	TRBD2	TRBV19	TRBJ2-1	CASSGGIQFYEQFF	TGTGCCAGCAGCGGGGGGATTCAGTTCTATGAGCAGTTCTTC
.	.	TRBV11-2	TRBJ2-7	CASGGPLTSEQYF	TGTGCCAGCGGCGGGCCCCTTACGTCTGAGCAGTACTTC
.	TRBD1	TRBV6-5	TRBJ2-7	CASSDRVSYEQYF	TGTGCCAGCAGCGACAGGGTCTCCTACGAGCAGTACTTC
.	.	TRBV24-1	TRBJ1-3	CATSSKGGGKRNTIYF	TGTGCCACCAGCTCCAAAGGGGGGGGCAAAAGAAACACCATATATTTT
.	TRBD1	TRBV5-1	TRBJ2-3	CASSLGRDSLSSGDTQYF	TGCGCCAGCAGCTTAGGCCGGGACAGTTTGTCTAGTGGAGATACGCAGTATTTT
few	.	TRBV18	TRBJ2-1	CASSPGTDNEQFF	TGTGCCAGCTCCCCCGGTACAGACAATGAGCAGTTCTTC
.	.	TRBV9	TRBJ2-3	CASSGGGSSTDTQYF	TGTGCCAGCAGCGGCGGAGGCTCTAGCACAGATACGCAGTATTTT
.	.	TRBV6-5	TRBJ1-5	CASSYAEGQPQHF	TGTGCCAGCAGTTATGCCGAGGGTCAGCCCCAGCATTTT
.	.	TRBV11-2	TRBJ1-3	CASSLAGPLGNTIYF	TGTGCCAGCAGCTTAGCCGGGCCGCTCGGAAACACCATATATTTT
once	.	TRBV4-1	TRBJ2-7	CASSQDREGSYEQYF	TGCGCCAGCAGCCAAGATCGCGAGGGCTCCTACGAGCAGTACTTC
.	.	TRBV9	TRBJ2-1	CASSVFSYNEQFF	TGTGCCAGCAGCGTTTTTTCTTACAATGAGCAGTTCTTC
.	.	TRBV30	TRBJ2-2	CAWTRVTGELFF	TGTGCCTGGACTAGGGTAACCGGGGAGCTGTTTTTT
.	TRBD1	TRBV30	TRBJ1-2	CAWSPDRDYGYTF	TGTGCCTGGAGTCCAGACAGGGACTATGGCTACACCTTC
.	TRBD1	TRBV18	TRBJ1-5	CASSPSGTGGGQPQHF	TGTGCCAGCTCACCGTCCGGGACAGGGGGCGGTCAGCCCCAGCATTTT
.	.	TRBV24-1	TRBJ2-3	CATSELNSDTQYF	TGTGCCACCAGTGAGCTAAATTCAGATACGCAGTATTTT
.	.	TRBV7-6	TRBJ1-6	CASSLEIGGSPLHF	TGTGCCAGCAGCTTAGAAATTGGTGGTTCACCCCTCCACTTT
few	TRBD1	TRBV5-6	TRBJ2-7	CASSVGQASYEQYF	TGTGCCAGCAGCGTGGGACAGGCATCCTACGAGCAGTACTTC
.	.	TRBV6-2/TRBV6-3	TRBJ1-4	CASSYSSGTWGEKLFF	TGTGCCAGCAGTTACTCGAGTGGTACTTGGGGTGAAAAACTGTTTTTT
.	TRBD2	TRBV3-1/TRBV3-2	TRBJ2-1	CASSYDRGSEQFF	TGTGCCAGCAGCTACGACCGCGGGAGTGAGCAGTTCTTC
.	.	TRBV18	TRBJ2-5	CASSGLQETQYF	TGTGCCAGCTCAGGCCTTCAAGAGACCCAGTACTTC
.	.	TRBV30	TRBJ1-1	CAWSSQRTTEAFF	TGTGCCTGGAGCTCGCAGAGGACCACTGAAGCTTTCTTT
.	.	TRBV15	TRBJ1-1	CATSRDGGWREAFF	TGTGCCACCAGCAGAGATGGGGGCTGGCGTGAAGCTTTCTTT
.	.	TRBV15	TRBJ2-7	CATSRDSPMGEQYF	TGTGCCACCAGCAGAGATAGTCCTATGGGTGAGCAGTACTTC
once	TRBD2	TRBV24-1	TRBJ2-2	CATTSGANTGELFF	TGTGCCACCACTAGCGGAGCGAACACCGGGGAGCTGTTTTTT
.	.	TRBV29-1	TRBJ2-3	CSVGRVEWADTQYF	TGCAGCGTTGGAAGGGTAGAATGGGCAGATACGCAGTATTTT
.	.	TRBV19	TRBJ1-1	CASSWGIEAFF	TGTGCCAGTAGTTGGGGGATAGAAGCTTTCTTT
.	.	TRBV3-1/TRBV3-2	TRBJ1-6	CASSLRTWASYNSPLHF	TGTGCCAGCAGCTTGCGAACCTGGGCCTCCTATAATTCACCCCTCCACTTT
.	.	TRBV23-1	TRBJ2-1	CASSQLTERTDNEQFF	TGCGCCAGCAGTCAATTAACGGAAAGGACAGACAATGAGCAGTTCTTC
few	TRBD1	TRBV27	TRBJ1-2	CASSPTGAHGYTF	TGTGCCAGCAGTCCCACAGGGGCGCATGGCTACACCTTC